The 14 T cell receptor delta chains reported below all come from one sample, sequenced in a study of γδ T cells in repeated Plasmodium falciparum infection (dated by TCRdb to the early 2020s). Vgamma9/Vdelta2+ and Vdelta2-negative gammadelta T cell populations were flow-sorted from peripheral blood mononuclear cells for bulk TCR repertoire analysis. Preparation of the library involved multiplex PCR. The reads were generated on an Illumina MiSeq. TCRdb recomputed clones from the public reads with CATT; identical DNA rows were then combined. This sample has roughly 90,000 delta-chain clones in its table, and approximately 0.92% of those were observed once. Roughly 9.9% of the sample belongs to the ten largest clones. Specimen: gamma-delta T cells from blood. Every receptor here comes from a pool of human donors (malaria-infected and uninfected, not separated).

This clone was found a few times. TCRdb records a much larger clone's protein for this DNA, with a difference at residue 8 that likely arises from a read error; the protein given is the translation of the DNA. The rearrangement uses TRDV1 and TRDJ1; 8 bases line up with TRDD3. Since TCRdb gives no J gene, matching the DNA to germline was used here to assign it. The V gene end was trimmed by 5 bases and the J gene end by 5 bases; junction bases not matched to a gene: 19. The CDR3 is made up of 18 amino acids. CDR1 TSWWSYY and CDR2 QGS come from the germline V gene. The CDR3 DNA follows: TGTGCTCTTGGGACACTTCCGAGAGGTGGGGGATGGAGGGATAAACTCATCTTT. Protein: CALGTLPRGGGWRDKLIF.

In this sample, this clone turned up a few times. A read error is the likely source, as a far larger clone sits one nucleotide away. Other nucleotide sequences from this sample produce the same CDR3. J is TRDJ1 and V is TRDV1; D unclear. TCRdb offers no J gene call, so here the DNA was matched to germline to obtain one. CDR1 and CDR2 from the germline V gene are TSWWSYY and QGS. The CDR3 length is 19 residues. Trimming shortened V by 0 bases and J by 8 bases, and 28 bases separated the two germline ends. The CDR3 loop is CALGELGKWWASRDDKLIF. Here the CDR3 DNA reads TGTGCTCTTGGGGAACTGGGAAAATGGTGGGCCTCCCGGGACGACAAACTCATCTTT.

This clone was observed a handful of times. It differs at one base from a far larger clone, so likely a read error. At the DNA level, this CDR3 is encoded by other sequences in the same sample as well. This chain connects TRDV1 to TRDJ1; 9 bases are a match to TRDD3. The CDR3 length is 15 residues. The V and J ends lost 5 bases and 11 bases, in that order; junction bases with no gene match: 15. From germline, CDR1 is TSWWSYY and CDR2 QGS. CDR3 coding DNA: TGTGCTCTTGGGATTCCGATACTGGGGGACTCGTTCCTCATCTTT. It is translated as CALGIPILGDSFLIF.

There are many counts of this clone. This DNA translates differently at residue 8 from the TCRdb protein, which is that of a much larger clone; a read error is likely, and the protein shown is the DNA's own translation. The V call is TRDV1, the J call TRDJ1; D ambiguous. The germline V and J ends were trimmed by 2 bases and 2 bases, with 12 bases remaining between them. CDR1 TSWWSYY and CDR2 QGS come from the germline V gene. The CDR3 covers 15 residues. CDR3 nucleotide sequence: TGTGCTCTTGGGGAAGTAGAGGGTACAACCGATAAACTCATCTTT. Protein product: CALGEVEGTTDKLIF.

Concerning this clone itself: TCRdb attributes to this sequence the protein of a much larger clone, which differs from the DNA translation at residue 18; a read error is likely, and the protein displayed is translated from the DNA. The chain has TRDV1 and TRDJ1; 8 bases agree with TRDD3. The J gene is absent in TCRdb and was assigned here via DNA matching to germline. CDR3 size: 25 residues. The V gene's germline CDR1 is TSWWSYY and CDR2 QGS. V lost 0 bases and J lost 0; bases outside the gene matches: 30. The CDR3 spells CALGELLTALPGVLGVTPYTDKLIF. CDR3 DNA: TGTGCTCTTGGGGAACTGTTGACAGCCCTACCCGGTGTACTGGGGGTCACACCGTACACCGATAAACTCATCTTT.

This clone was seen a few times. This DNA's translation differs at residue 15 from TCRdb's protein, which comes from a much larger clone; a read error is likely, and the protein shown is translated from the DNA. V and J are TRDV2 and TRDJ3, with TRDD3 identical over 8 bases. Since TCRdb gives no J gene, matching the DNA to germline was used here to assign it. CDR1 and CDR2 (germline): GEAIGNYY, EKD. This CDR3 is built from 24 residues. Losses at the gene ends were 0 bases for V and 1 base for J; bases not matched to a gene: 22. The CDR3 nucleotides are TGTGCCTGTGACACCTTCGCGAAAGACGACTCTTACTGGGGGGTTTCCTGGGACACCCGACAGATGTTTTTC. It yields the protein CACDTFAKDDSYWGVSWDTRQMFF.

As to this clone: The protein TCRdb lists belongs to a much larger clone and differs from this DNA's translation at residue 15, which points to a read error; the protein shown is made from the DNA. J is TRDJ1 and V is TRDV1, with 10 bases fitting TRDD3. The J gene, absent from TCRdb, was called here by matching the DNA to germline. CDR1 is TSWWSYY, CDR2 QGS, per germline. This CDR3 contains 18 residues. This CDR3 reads CALGRPSVLGDYTDELIF. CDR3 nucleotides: TGTGCTCTTGGGAGACCTTCAGTACTGGGGGATTACACCGATGAACTCATCTTT.

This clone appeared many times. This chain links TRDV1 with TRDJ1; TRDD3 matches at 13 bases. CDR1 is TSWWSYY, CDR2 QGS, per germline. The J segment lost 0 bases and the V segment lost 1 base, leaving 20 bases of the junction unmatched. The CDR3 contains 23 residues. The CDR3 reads CALGEPRPSYDWGIRPNTDKLIF. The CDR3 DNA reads TGTGCTCTTGGGGAACCGCGTCCGTCCTACGACTGGGGGATACGACCTAACACCGATAAACTCATCTTT.

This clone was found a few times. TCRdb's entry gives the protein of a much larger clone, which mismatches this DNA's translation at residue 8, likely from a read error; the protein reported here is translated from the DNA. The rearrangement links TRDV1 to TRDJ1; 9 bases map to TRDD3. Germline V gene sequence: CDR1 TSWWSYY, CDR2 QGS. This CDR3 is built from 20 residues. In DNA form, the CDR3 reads TGTGCTCTTGGGGAAGACTTGGAGGGCTGGGGGATCTATCCCACCGGTAAACTCATCTTT. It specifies CALGEDLEGWGIYPTGKLIF.

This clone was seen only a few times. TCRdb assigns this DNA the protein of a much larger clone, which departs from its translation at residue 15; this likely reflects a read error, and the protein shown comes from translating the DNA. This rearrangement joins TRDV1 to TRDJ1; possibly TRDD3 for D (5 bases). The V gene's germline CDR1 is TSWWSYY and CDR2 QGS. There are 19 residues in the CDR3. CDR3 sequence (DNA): TGTGCTCTTGGGAGACGTTCCAAACAGGTGGGGACTTACACCAATAAACTCATCTTT. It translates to CALGRRSKQVGTYTNKLIF.

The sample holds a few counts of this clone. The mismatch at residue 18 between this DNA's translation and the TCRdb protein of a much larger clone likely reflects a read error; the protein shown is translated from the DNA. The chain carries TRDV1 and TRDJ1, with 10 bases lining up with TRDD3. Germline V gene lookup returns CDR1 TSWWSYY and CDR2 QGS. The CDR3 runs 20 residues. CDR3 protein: CALGENSCGLLLWGIQKPIF. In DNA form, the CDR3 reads TGTGCTCTTGGGGAAAATTCCTGCGGCCTTCTCCTGTGGGGGATACAGAAACCCATCTTT.

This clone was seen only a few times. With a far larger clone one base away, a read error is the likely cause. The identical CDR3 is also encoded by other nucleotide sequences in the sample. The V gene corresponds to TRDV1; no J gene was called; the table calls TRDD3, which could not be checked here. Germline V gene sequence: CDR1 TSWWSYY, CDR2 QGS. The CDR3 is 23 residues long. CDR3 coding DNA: TGTGCTCTTGGGGCCTTCAAACCTACACTGGGGGATACCCCTCCCCTCCTAACAGCACAACTTTTCTTT. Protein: CALGAFKPTLGDTPPLLTAQLFF.

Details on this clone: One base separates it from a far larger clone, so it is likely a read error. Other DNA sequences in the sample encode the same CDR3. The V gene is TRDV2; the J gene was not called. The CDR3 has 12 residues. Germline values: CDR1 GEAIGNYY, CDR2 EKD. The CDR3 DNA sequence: TGTGCCTGTCGGACCGGGGCCCGTCGGGTCATCTTT. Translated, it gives CACRTGARRVIF.

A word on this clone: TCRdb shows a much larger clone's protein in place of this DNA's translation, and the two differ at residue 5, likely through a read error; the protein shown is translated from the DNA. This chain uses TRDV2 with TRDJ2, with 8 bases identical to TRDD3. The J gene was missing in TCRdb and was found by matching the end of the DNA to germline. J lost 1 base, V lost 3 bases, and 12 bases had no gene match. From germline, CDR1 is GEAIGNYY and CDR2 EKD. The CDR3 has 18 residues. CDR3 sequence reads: CACDGVLGGLNLTAQLFF. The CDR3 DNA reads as TGTGCCTGTGACGGTGTACTGGGGGGCCTAAATTTGACAGCACAACTCTTCTTT.